This entry lists 18 T cell receptor beta chains sequenced from one sample in a study of blood T cell repertoires in COVID-19. Produced via immunoSEQ multiplex PCR; TCRdb's table is partial and in-frame only. Among 300,000 to 400,000 clones, around 89% were seen once, and the ten largest hold more than 0.9%. The sequencing sample was made of PBMCs or T cells enriched from blood (not recorded which). The receptors originated from a woman in her twenties or thirties with acute COVID-19.

The V call is TRBV5-1, the J call TRBJ2-1; weak D call: TRBD2 (6 bases). The V and J ends lost 5 bases and 7 bases respectively, with 13 bases between them. The length of the CDR3 is 13 residues. Germline CDR1 reads SGHRS; CDR2 reads YFSETQ. CDR3 amino acids: CASSQGTANEQFF. CDR3 nucleotides: TGCGCCAGCAGTCAAGGGACTGCTAATGAGCAGTTCTTC.

The V call is TRBV9, the J call TRBJ1-4, with TRBD1 matching 7 bases. Germline V gives CDR1 SGDLS, CDR2 YYNGEE. The junction had 9 bases not matched to a gene; V was cut back by 4 bases and J by 6 bases. This CDR3 comprises 15 residues. As DNA, the CDR3 is TGTGCCAGCAGCCCACAGGGACAGTCCCATGAAAAACTGTTTTTT. Its translation: CASSPQGQSHEKLFF.

The chain is built from TRBV4-1 and TRBJ2-4; D might be TRBD2 (7 bases). V lost 1 base, J lost 8 bases, and 12 bases lay in between. The CDR3 is made up of 14 amino acids. Germline lookup yields CDR1 MGHRA and CDR2 YSYEKL. The CDR3 loop reads CASSQVGGGDIQYF. The DNA of the CDR3 is TGCGCCAGCAGCCAAGTGGGGGGGGGCGACATTCAGTACTTC.

A note on this clone: The sample carries other DNA sequences with the same CDR3. This sequence joins TRBV29-1 and TRBJ2-7, with TRBD2 matching over 9 bases. In germline, CDR1 is SQVTM, CDR2 ANQGSEA. V dropped 6 bases and J dropped 2; count of bases not matched to a gene: 2. The length of the CDR3 is 12 residues. In DNA form, the CDR3 reads TGCAGCGTGTTAGCGGGGGCCTACGAGCAGTACTTC. Amino acids: CSVLAGAYEQYF.

V is TRBV7-3 and J is TRBJ2-1; tentatively, D is TRBD2 (6 bases). CDR1 SGHTA and CDR2 FQGTGA come from the germline V gene. Trimming took off 1 base at V and 10 bases at J, with 11 bases between the two ends. CDR3 length: 13 residues. CDR3 DNA: TGTGCCAGCAGCTTAATGGGCGGGGTCGAGCAGTTCTTC. Amino acids: CASSLMGGVEQFF.

The chain has TRBV5-1 and TRBJ1-2, with D perhaps TRBD1 (6 bases). From germline, CDR1 is SGHRS and CDR2 YFSETQ. V was trimmed by 0 bases and J by 8 bases, leaving 17 bases between them. This CDR3 region has 15 residues. The CDR3: CASSLAEGVQRGYTF. CDR3 nucleotide sequence: TGCGCCAGCAGCTTGGCCGAGGGGGTCCAGCGAGGCTACACCTTC.

The chain recombines TRBV29-1 with TRBJ2-3; weak D call: TRBD2 (6 bases). The germline CDR1 and CDR2 sequences are SQVTM and ANQGSEA. The germline V and J ends were trimmed by 4 bases and 1 base, with 9 bases remaining between them. The CDR3 is 13 residues long. CDR3 DNA: TGCAGCGTTGTACCGGGAGGCACAGATACGCAGTATTTT. As protein: CSVVPGGTDTQYF.

The rearrangement joins TRBV7-6 to TRBJ2-2; D remains ambiguous. The length of the CDR3 is 16 residues. V lost 1 base and J 8 bases, leaving 17 bases between the germline ends. CDR1 SGHVS and CDR2 FNYEAQ come from the germline V gene. CDR3 in DNA: TGTGCCAGCAGCTTAGTATCGACAAACCCAGTGGGGGAGCTGTTTTTT. This codes for CASSLVSTNPVGELFF.

V and J are TRBV29-1 and TRBJ1-6; tentative D call: TRBD1 (6 bases). V shed 4 bases and J shed 6 bases, with 13 bases lying between them. Looked up from germline, CDR1 is SQVTM and CDR2 is ANQGSEA. This CDR3 spans 14 amino acids. For the CDR3, the DNA is TGCAGCGTTGCCCAGGGGCAACCTAATTCACCCCTCCACTTT. Residues: CSVAQGQPNSPLHF.

The V gene is TRBV25-1, the J gene TRBJ1-4; TRBD1 is a possible D gene (5 bases). Germline lookup yields CDR1 MGHDK and CDR2 SYGVNS. The CDR3 sequence is 15 residues long. V gave up 1 base and J gave up 8 bases, with 14 bases separating them. CDR3 residues: CASSESQRGAEKLFF. CDR3 sequence (DNA): TGTGCCAGCAGTGAATCCCAAAGGGGTGCCGAAAAACTGTTTTTT.

The chain has TRBV24-1 and TRBJ1-5; a possible D gene is TRBD1 (6 bases). This CDR3 has 14 residues. CDR1 is KGHDR, CDR2 SFDVKD, per germline. With 9 bases removed from V and 3 bases from J, the gap between germline ends came to 14 bases. The CDR3 is CATGRGFDNQPQHF. CDR3 nucleotide sequence: TGTGCCACCGGAAGGGGGTTCGACAATCAGCCCCAGCATTTT.

The gene calls are TRBV9 and TRBJ2-1, with a tentative D call TRBD2 (5 bases). The V and J ends lost 3 bases and 0 bases respectively, with 10 bases between them. The germline V gene has CDR1 SGDLS and CDR2 YYNGEE. The CDR3 extends over 15 amino acids. CDR3 coding DNA: TGTGCCAGCAGCGAGCTAGCCCTCTCCTACAATGAGCAGTTCTTC. Translating it yields CASSELALSYNEQFF.

This chain links TRBV20-1 with TRBJ1-3, with D hard to call. Germline CDR1 DFQATT, CDR2 SNEGSKA (reference sequence). Trimming cost V 3 bases and J 4 bases, with 19 bases left between them. The CDR3 has 16 amino acids. The CDR3 coding sequence is TGCAGTGCTAGTGCCCTTGGGAGGTCGGCGGGAAACACCATATATTTT. Translation: CSASALGRSAGNTIYF.

This clone was seen a few times. The chain employs TRBV19 and TRBJ1-1, with 8 bases that match TRBD1. CDR3 length: 17 residues. Germline values: CDR1 LNHDA, CDR2 SQIVND (reference sequence). The trim removed 3 bases at V and 3 bases at J, leaving 12 bases unmatched. For the CDR3, the DNA is TGTGCCAGTAGTATCCCCCTGGACAGGGAAGTGTACACTGAAGCTTTCTTT. Translation gives CASSIPLDREVYTEAFF.

The chain employs TRBV6-4 and TRBJ2-7; 9 bases map to TRBD2. Germline V gene data show CDR1 as MRHNA and CDR2 as SNTAGT. The J segment lost 7 bases and the V segment lost 3 bases, leaving 7 bases of the junction unmatched. This CDR3 spans 14 amino acids. CDR3 residues: CASSEGAGGAEQYF. The DNA of the CDR3 is TGTGCCAGCAGTGAAGGAGCGGGGGGCGCTGAGCAGTACTTC.

The chain carries TRBV18 and TRBJ2-7; a possible D gene is TRBD2 (6 bases). Trimming shortened V by 3 bases and J by 13 bases, and 16 bases separated the two germline ends. This CDR3 has 12 residues. The germline V gene has CDR1 KGHSH and CDR2 LQKENI. CDR3 in DNA: TGTGCCAGCTCACCGGAGGCTAGCGCCCTTTACTTC. Translated: CASSPEASALYF.

The chain carries TRBV9 and TRBJ1-2, with D possibly TRBD1 on 6 matching bases. Deletions cut 3 bases from V and 7 bases from J, with 13 bases between. The CDR3 totals 13 residues. CDR1 is SGDLS, CDR2 YYNGEE, per germline. Here the CDR3 reads CASSASTGGGYTF. CDR3 DNA: TGTGCCAGCAGCGCTTCGACAGGAGGTGGCTACACCTTC.

The chain couples TRBV19 to TRBJ2-7, with 11 nucleotides matching TRBD1. V was clipped by 8 bases and J by 6 bases; unmatched bases: 15. CDR3 size: 16 residues. CDR1 is LNHDA, CDR2 SQIVND, per germline (reference sequence). The CDR3, as DNA: TGTGCCAGTTCAGAGGACAGGGGGCCTCCGCCTGGCGAGCAGTACTTC. Its protein is CASSEDRGPPPGEQYF. The full variable domain, its missing parts supplied by reference TRBV19 and TRBJ2-7, is DGGITQSPKYLFRKEGQNVTLSCEQNLNHDAMYWYRQDPGQGLRLIYYSQIVNDFQKGDIAEGYSVSREKKESFPLTVTSAQKNPTAFYLCASSEDRGPPPGEQYFGPGTRLTVT.